These T cell receptor beta chains were read from a single sample in a study of CD8 T cells in Susac syndrome. A single record per CDR3 protein comes from TCRdb applying MiXCR to the immunoSEQ multiplex PCR reads. The data show around 130,000 distinct CDR3 sequences, with 90% to 95% seen just once and around 0.12% held by the top ten. Sequences were obtained from CD4+ T cells from PBMCs. These receptors were collected from a human donor in good health. Both conserved end residues are part of each CDR3. D genes are given only for firm matches. The listing skips clone size in some rows; elsewhere it reads once, few, many or a size class.

j_gene: TRBJ2-3; d_gene: TRBD1; len: 16; abundance: NA; v_gene: TRBV5-6; CDR3nt: TGTGCCAGCAGCCCAAAAGGGCAGGGGGCCAGAGATACGCAGTATTTT; CDR3aa: CASSPKGQGARDTQYF
j_gene: TRBJ2-2; d_gene: NA; len: 13; abundance: NA; v_gene: TRBV29-1; CDR3nt: TGCAGCGTTGATTTCCGGTACACCGGGGAGCTGTTTTTT; CDR3aa: CSVDFRYTGELFF
j_gene: TRBJ2-1; d_gene: TRBD2; len: 16; abundance: NA; v_gene: TRBV3-1; CDR3nt: TGTGCCAGCAGCCAAGTTAGCGGGAGGCCAGGCAATGAGCAGTTCTTC; CDR3aa: CASSQVSGRPGNEQFF
j_gene: TRBJ1-1; d_gene: NA; len: 13; abundance: NA; v_gene: TRBV29-1; CDR3nt: TGCAGCGTCTTTGGACAGATGAACACTGAAGCTTTCTTT; CDR3aa: CSVFGQMNTEAFF
j_gene: TRBJ2-7; d_gene: NA; len: 13; abundance: once; v_gene: TRBV27; CDR3nt: TGTGCCAGCAGTTTATACGGGGGCTACGAGCAGTACTTC; CDR3aa: CASSLYGGYEQYF
j_gene: TRBJ1-1; d_gene: TRBD1; len: 13; abundance: NA; v_gene: TRBV27; CDR3nt: TGTGCCAGCAGTTGGCAGGGGGGCACTGAAGCTTTCTTT; CDR3aa: CASSWQGGTEAFF
j_gene: TRBJ1-2; d_gene: TRBD1; len: 15; abundance: once; v_gene: TRBV28; CDR3nt: TGTGCCAGCAGTTCGAAGGGGGCTCAGGACTATGGCTACACCTTC; CDR3aa: CASSSKGAQDYGYTF
j_gene: TRBJ2-5; d_gene: NA; len: 16; abundance: NA; v_gene: TRBV9; CDR3nt: TGTGCCAGCAGCGTAGACCGGGGAGGACACCAAGAGACCCAGTACTTC; CDR3aa: CASSVDRGGHQETQYF
j_gene: TRBJ2-3; d_gene: TRBD2; len: 16; abundance: NA; v_gene: TRBV4-1; CDR3nt: TGCGCCAGCAGCCAAGAGGCGGGAGGGCCAGTCGGTTCGCAGTATTTT; CDR3aa: CASSQEAGGPVGSQYF
j_gene: TRBJ1-1; d_gene: NA; len: 11; abundance: NA; v_gene: TRBV29-1; CDR3nt: TGCAGCGCCGAAAGGGCCGCTGAAGCTTTCTTT; CDR3aa: CSAERAAEAFF
j_gene: TRBJ2-4; d_gene: TRBD1; len: 15; abundance: NA; v_gene: TRBV5-5; CDR3nt: TGTGCCAGCAGCCTTCACAGGGGGGACAAAAACATTCAGTACTTC; CDR3aa: CASSLHRGDKNIQYF
j_gene: TRBJ2-1; d_gene: NA; len: 14; abundance: NA; v_gene: TRBV7-2; CDR3nt: TGTGCCAGCACCCTCGCCCGCTCCTACAATGAGCAGTTCTTC; CDR3aa: CASTLARSYNEQFF
j_gene: TRBJ2-2; d_gene: NA; len: 15; abundance: NA; v_gene: TRBV5-1; CDR3nt: TGCGCCAGCACCCCTAAGCTATACAACACCGGGGAGCTGTTTTTT; CDR3aa: CASTPKLYNTGELFF
j_gene: TRBJ2-1; d_gene: TRBD1; len: 13; abundance: NA; v_gene: TRBV18; CDR3nt: TGTGCCAGCTCACCAGAGCGGACAGGGGAGGCGTTCTTC; CDR3aa: CASSPERTGEAFF
j_gene: TRBJ2-6; d_gene: NA; len: 17; abundance: NA; v_gene: TRBV27; CDR3nt: TGTGCCAGCACCCCACAGGGTTACCCTTCTGGGGCCAACGTCCTGACTTTC; CDR3aa: CASTPQGYPSGANVLTF
j_gene: TRBJ2-7; d_gene: TRBD2; len: 14; abundance: NA; v_gene: TRBV28; CDR3nt: TGTGCCAGCACCCCGGGACTAGCGCCTCAGCGGCAGTACTTC; CDR3aa: CASTPGLAPQRQYF
j_gene: TRBJ1-5; d_gene: NA; len: 15; abundance: NA; v_gene: TRBV28; CDR3nt: TGTGCCAGCACCCCCGGGGTTGGGGGCAATCAGCCCCAGCATTTT; CDR3aa: CASTPGVGGNQPQHF
j_gene: TRBJ2-7; d_gene: NA; len: 18; abundance: NA; v_gene: TRBV4-1; CDR3nt: TGCGCCAGCAGCCAAGAAGGGGGAGACGGGAGGAGAGTAAGGGAGCAGTACTTC; CDR3aa: CASSQEGGDGRRVREQYF
j_gene: TRBJ2-3; d_gene: TRBD2; len: 16; abundance: NA; v_gene: TRBV4-2; CDR3nt: TGTGCCAGCAGCCAAGATCCTAGCGGAAGCACAGATACGCAGTATTTT; CDR3aa: CASSQDPSGSTDTQYF
j_gene: TRBJ2-5; d_gene: NA; len: 12; abundance: NA; v_gene: TRBV2; CDR3nt: TGTGCCAGCGAGGCCTCCGCAGGTGCCCAGTACTTC; CDR3aa: CASEASAGAQYF
j_gene: TRBJ2-3; d_gene: NA; len: 14; abundance: NA; v_gene: TRBV12-3/TRBV12-4; CDR3nt: TGTGCCAGCAGTTTAACTGGCCGCACAGATACGCAGTATTTT; CDR3aa: CASSLTGRTDTQYF
j_gene: TRBJ2-4; d_gene: NA; len: 15; abundance: NA; v_gene: TRBV2; CDR3nt: TGTGCCAGCGTAAAGGGAACTCTAGCCAAAAACATTCAGTACTTC; CDR3aa: CASVKGTLAKNIQYF
j_gene: TRBJ1-4; d_gene: NA; len: 15; abundance: NA; v_gene: TRBV6-5; CDR3nt: TGTGCCAGCAGTCTAGACGGAGCAACTAATGAAAAACTGTTTTTT; CDR3aa: CASSLDGATNEKLFF
j_gene: TRBJ2-3; d_gene: NA; len: 15; abundance: NA; v_gene: TRBV28; CDR3nt: TGTGCCAGCAGCAACGGGGGCGGGGGCACAGATACGCAGTATTTT; CDR3aa: CASSNGGGGTDTQYF
j_gene: TRBJ2-7; d_gene: NA; len: 11; abundance: NA; v_gene: TRBV28; CDR3nt: TGTGCCAGCGCCAAGTACTACGAGCAGTACTTC; CDR3aa: CASAKYYEQYF
j_gene: TRBJ2-2; d_gene: TRBD2; len: 14; abundance: NA; v_gene: TRBV20-1; CDR3nt: TGCAGTGCTTTCGGGACTAGCAACACCGGGGAGCTGTTTTTT; CDR3aa: CSAFGTSNTGELFF
j_gene: TRBJ1-1; d_gene: NA; len: 15; abundance: NA; v_gene: TRBV18; CDR3nt: TGTGCCAGCTCACCACCGTTGGTGTTGAACACTGAAGCTTTCTTT; CDR3aa: CASSPPLVLNTEAFF
j_gene: TRBJ2-2; d_gene: NA; len: 13; abundance: NA; v_gene: TRBV7-6; CDR3nt: TGTGCCAGCAGCCCCAAGGACACCGGGGAGCTGTTTTTT; CDR3aa: CASSPKDTGELFF
j_gene: TRBJ2-1; d_gene: NA; len: 15; abundance: few; v_gene: TRBV7-8; CDR3nt: TGTGCCAGCAGCTTAGTGCGGAACTCCTACAATGAGCAGTTCTTC; CDR3aa: CASSLVRNSYNEQFF
j_gene: TRBJ2-1; d_gene: TRBD2; len: 14; abundance: NA; v_gene: TRBV30; CDR3nt: TGTGCCTGGAGTGAGGCTAGCGGTTTCAATGAGCAGTTCTTC; CDR3aa: CAWSEASGFNEQFF
j_gene: TRBJ1-5; d_gene: NA; len: 13; abundance: NA; v_gene: TRBV7-2; CDR3nt: TGTGCCAGCAGCCTCTTAGAGGACCAGCCCCAGCATTTT; CDR3aa: CASSLLEDQPQHF
j_gene: TRBJ2-1; d_gene: NA; len: 14; abundance: NA; v_gene: TRBV19; CDR3nt: TGTGCCAGTAGTATCGGGGGAGTGAGGAGTGAGCAGTTCTTC; CDR3aa: CASSIGGVRSEQFF
j_gene: TRBJ2-5; d_gene: TRBD2; len: 13; abundance: NA; v_gene: TRBV20-1; CDR3nt: TGCAGTGCTAGGTTGAGCGGGAGGGAGACCCAGTACTTC; CDR3aa: CSARLSGRETQYF
j_gene: TRBJ2-2; d_gene: TRBD1; len: 17; abundance: NA; v_gene: TRBV24-1; CDR3nt: TGTGCCACCAGTGATTTACTGGGACAGGGGAACACCGGGGAGCTGTTTTTT; CDR3aa: CATSDLLGQGNTGELFF
j_gene: TRBJ2-7; d_gene: NA; len: 12; abundance: NA; v_gene: TRBV7-2; CDR3nt: TGTGCCAGCGGCCGGAGCTCCTACGAGCAGTACTTC; CDR3aa: CASGRSSYEQYF
j_gene: TRBJ2-2; d_gene: NA; len: 14; abundance: NA; v_gene: TRBV5-1; CDR3nt: TGCGCCAGCAGCTTGGTGGTGCGGCCCGGGGAGCTGTTTTTT; CDR3aa: CASSLVVRPGELFF
j_gene: TRBJ1-3; d_gene: NA; len: 14; abundance: NA; v_gene: TRBV29-1; CDR3nt: TGCAGCGTTTGGTCACCCAGCTCTGGAAACACCATATATTTT; CDR3aa: CSVWSPSSGNTIYF
j_gene: TRBJ2-7; d_gene: NA; len: 13; abundance: NA; v_gene: TRBV6-5; CDR3nt: TGTGCCAGCACCTTACCGAAGAGCTACGAGCAGTACTTC; CDR3aa: CASTLPKSYEQYF
j_gene: TRBJ1-1; d_gene: NA; len: 11; abundance: once; v_gene: TRBV29-1; CDR3nt: TGCAGCGTTGAGGCGGGGGCTGAAGCTTTCTTT; CDR3aa: CSVEAGAEAFF
j_gene: TRBJ2-5; d_gene: TRBD1; len: 12; abundance: once; v_gene: TRBV6-2/TRBV6-3; CDR3nt: TGTGCCAGCAGACAGGGGGTAGAGACCCAGTACTTC; CDR3aa: CASRQGVETQYF
j_gene: TRBJ2-4; d_gene: TRBD1; len: 11; abundance: NA; v_gene: TRBV29-1; CDR3nt: TGCAGCGCCCTGCAGGGGGCCATTCAGTACTTC; CDR3aa: CSALQGAIQYF
j_gene: TRBJ2-1; d_gene: NA; len: 12; abundance: NA; v_gene: TRBV11-2; CDR3nt: TGTGCCAGCAGTTACTCGACTAGTAAGCAGTTCTTC; CDR3aa: CASSYSTSKQFF
j_gene: TRBJ1-4; d_gene: NA; len: 13; abundance: NA; v_gene: TRBV6-2/TRBV6-3; CDR3nt: TGTGCCAGCAGAACCAGCGAAGGGGAAAAACTGTTTTTT; CDR3aa: CASRTSEGEKLFF
j_gene: TRBJ1-2; d_gene: TRBD1; len: 12; abundance: NA; v_gene: TRBV5-1; CDR3nt: TGCGCCAGCAGATTAACGCAGGGGGCTCTCACCTTC; CDR3aa: CASRLTQGALTF
j_gene: TRBJ1-5; d_gene: TRBD1; len: 16; abundance: NA; v_gene: TRBV2; CDR3nt: TGTGCCAGCAGTGCTCTGGGGACAGGCGGCAATCAGCCCCAGCATTTT; CDR3aa: CASSALGTGGNQPQHF
j_gene: TRBJ2-3; d_gene: NA; len: 15; abundance: NA; v_gene: TRBV7-6; CDR3nt: TGTGCCAGCAGCTTAATGGCGGCCCGCACAGATACGCAGTATTTT; CDR3aa: CASSLMAARTDTQYF